This TCR beta chain is drawn from a study of human T cells and chemical hapten exposure. About the research overall: Patients, predominantly female, presented with alopecia areata, totalis or universalis. Findings of the study overall: The study found that DPC sensitization did not change TCRs above 1 in 1000 frequency.

Time point of the sample: patch test 1, 2 weeks after DPC sensitization. Treatment described: therapeutic diphenylcyclopropenone sensitization with weekly scalp DPC. This clonotype was counted ten times or more. The antigen is undetermined. Authors' methods: Counts of TCRs in each sample centred on a median of about 95,000 and extended from approximately 20,000 to 700,000. TCRdb re-called the RACE reads with MiXCR, one entry per CDR3 protein. The V and J calls come from TCRdb's annotation, not from the publication. The sample lists fewer than 500,000 distinct CDR3 sequences; 4% to 5.5% were seen once. The germline V gene encodes CDR1 MGHDK and CDR2 SYGVNS. V shed 6 bases and J 4 bases; nucleotides not matched to a gene: 3. This CDR3 comprises 13 residues.

The sequences come from whole blood, collected in connection with sensitization to the hapten diphenylcyclopropenone (DPC). The chain joins TRBV25-1 to TRBJ2-3; 8 nucleotides align to TRBD1. The TCR comes from a woman in her fifties or sixties with alopecia areata. Some clones in this sample may be carry-over from other donors' samples. The CDR3 protein is CASSWTGPDTQYF. CDR3 DNA: TGTGCCAGCAGCTGGACAGGGCCAGATACGCAGTATTTT. Based on the CDR3 plus reference TRBV25-1 and TRBJ2-3, the full variable domain is EADIYQTPRYLVIGTGKKITLECSQTMGHDKMYWYQQDPGMELHLIHYSYGVNSTEKGDLSSESTVSRIRTEHFPLTLESARPSHTSQYLCASSWTGPDTQYFGPGTRLTVL.